The next 29 T cell receptor beta chains were all read from a single sample in a study of blood T cell repertoires in COVID-19. Profiling relied on immunoSEQ multiplex PCR, and the TCRdb table lists in-frame clones only, not all of them. The table includes roughly 200,000 clones, under 90% detected once. Sample: peripheral blood. All receptors come from a human donor in a cohort sampled during active COVID-19.

This chain links TRBV6-1 with TRBJ1-2, with 9 bases matching TRBD1. The germline CDR1 and CDR2 sequences are MNHNS and SASEGT. V was pared by 2 bases and J by 4 bases, with 5 bases of the junction left unmatched. CDR3 length equals 15 residues. The DNA for the CDR3 is TGTGCCAGCAGTGAATTGGGGGACAGGGCCTATGGCTACACCTTC. Amino acids: CASSELGDRAYGYTF.

In its sample, this clone was seen once. The J gene is TRBJ1-5, the V gene TRBV2; 8 bases map to TRBD1. The junction had 13 bases not matched to a gene; V was cut back by 7 bases and J by 11 bases. This CDR3 is built from 14 residues. Germline V lookup: CDR1 SNHLY, CDR2 FYNNEI. CDR3 in DNA: TGTGCCAGCACCCTCGGACAGGGACTAGCGGCCCAGCATTTT. Translated: CASTLGQGLAAQHF.

This clone was found a few times. V usage is TRBV7-2 and J usage is TRBJ1-1; 7 bases map to TRBD1. From germline, CDR1 is SGHTA and CDR2 FQGNSA. J lost 7 bases, V lost 5 bases, and 7 bases had no gene match. This CDR3 region has 13 residues. CDR3 in amino acids: CASSAQGVDEAFF. The CDR3 DNA sequence: TGTGCCAGCAGCGCGCAGGGGGTTGATGAAGCTTTCTTT.

The chain couples TRBV12-3 or TRBV12-4 to TRBJ2-5; 8 bases are a match to TRBD2. The CDR3 length is 12 residues. J was trimmed by 5 bases and V by 7 bases; bases with no gene match: 3. The CDR3 is CASTPSGETQYF. The CDR3 nucleotides read TGTGCCAGCACCCCTAGCGGGGAGACCCAGTACTTC.

This clone was seen only a few times. CDR3 region: CASSESTQGLSPLHF. CDR3 DNA sequence: TGTGCCAGCAGTGAAAGCACTCAGGGTCTCTCACCCCTCCACTTT. The gene calls are TRBV2 and TRBJ1-6, with D possibly being TRBD1 (5 bases). Trimming shortened V by 2 bases and J by 10 bases, and 15 bases separated the two germline ends. The CDR3 loop spans 15 amino acids. The V gene's germline CDR1 is SNHLY and CDR2 FYNNEI.

This chain links TRBV9 with TRBJ1-6; no definite D call. The V gene lost 0 bases and the J gene lost 8 bases, with 12 bases spanning the gap. CDR3 length: 15 residues. The germline CDR1 and CDR2 sequences are SGDLS and YYNGEE. The CDR3 DNA reads as TGTGCCAGCAGCGTAGACCCGGGGTCCCATTCACCCCTCCACTTT. Its protein product is CASSVDPGSHSPLHF.

The chain recombines TRBV28 with TRBJ2-1; 7 bases agree with TRBD2. V shed 9 bases, J shed 4 bases, and the junction held 15 bases outside the gene matches. Germline V CDR1 and CDR2: MDHEN, SYDVKM. CDR3 length: 16 residues. The CDR3 protein is CASTSSKLGGYNEQFF. The CDR3 DNA is TGTGCCAGTACATCTTCTAAATTGGGGGGGTACAATGAGCAGTTCTTC.

In its sample, this clone was seen a few times. This chain connects TRBV5-1 to TRBJ2-5, with TRBD1 matching 7 bases. The CDR3 is made up of 16 amino acids. With V trimmed by 4 bases and J by 2 bases, 11 bases remained unmatched. Germline V lookup: CDR1 SGHRS, CDR2 YFSETQ. CDR3 residues: CASSTGQLGAQETQYF. The CDR3 nucleotides are TGCGCCAGCAGCACGGGACAGCTAGGAGCACAAGAGACCCAGTACTTC.

This clone was seen only once. The V and J genes are TRBV3-1 (or the pseudogene TRBV3-2) and TRBJ2-7, with 8 bases aligning to TRBD1. This CDR3 has 14 residues. Germline V gene data show CDR1 as LGHDT and CDR2 as YNNKEL (reference sequence). V was clipped by 5 bases and J by 1 base; unmatched bases: 4. The CDR3 region has the DNA TGTGCCAGCAGCTCTTGGACAGGGTCCTACGAGCAGTACTTC. This translates into CASSSWTGSYEQYF.

This clone has a handful of counts. J is TRBJ1-5 and V is TRBV30; 7 bases agree with TRBD1. With 2 bases clipped from V and 4 bases from J, the junction kept 2 bases outside the gene matches. The CDR3 runs 13 residues. The V gene's germline CDR1 is GTSNPN and CDR2 SVGIG (reference sequence). This CDR3 reads CAWSSQGNQPQHF. The CDR3 DNA reads TGTGCCTGGAGTTCACAGGGGAATCAGCCCCAGCATTTT. The full variable domain, with the rest looked up from reference TRBV30 and TRBJ1-5, is SQTIHQWPATLVQPVGSPLSLECTVEGTSNPNLYWYRQAAGRGLQLLFYSVGIGQISSEVPQNLSASRPQDRQFILSSKKLLLSDSGFYLCAWSSQGNQPQHFGDGTRLSIL.

The chain is built from TRBV21-1 and TRBJ1-2; TRBD1 is taken as the D call from the table, unchecked against the DNA. TRBV21-1 is marked as a pseudogene. The CDR3 covers 15 residues. CDR3 sequence: CASPKRGQGVNGYTF. The CDR3 DNA follows: TGTGCCAGCCCCAAAAGAGGACAGGGGGTGAATGGCTACACCTTC.

This chain connects TRBV3-1 (or the pseudogene TRBV3-2) to TRBJ1-6; D is perhaps TRBD1 (5 bases). CDR1 and CDR2 from the germline V gene are LGHDT and YNNKEL (reference sequence). Trimming pared 0 bases from V and 9 bases from J, leaving 9 bases between. The CDR3 contains 14 residues. CDR3 nucleotides: TGTGCCAGCAGCCAAGAGCGACAGTCTTCACCCCTCCACTTT. This gives the protein CASSQERQSSPLHF.

The chain has TRBV19 and TRBJ2-7; possibly TRBD2 for D (6 bases). The CDR3 runs 14 residues. Germline CDR1 LNHDA, CDR2 SQIVND (reference sequence). Trimming took 9 bases from V and 0 from J, leaving 15 bases between them. CDR3 region: CASRRDWTSYEQYF. The CDR3 DNA follows: TGTGCCAGCAGGAGGGACTGGACCTCCTACGAGCAGTACTTC. The variable domain in full, completed from reference TRBV19 and TRBJ2-7, reads DGGITQSPKYLFRKEGQNVTLSCEQNLNHDAMYWYRQDPGQGLRLIYYSQIVNDFQKGDIAEGYSVSREKKESFPLTVTSAQKNPTAFYLCASRRDWTSYEQYFGPGTRLTVT.

This chain uses TRBV7-2 with TRBJ1-6; no clear D. Trimming removed 1 base from V and 6 bases from J, with 10 bases in between. Germline CDR1 is SGHTA and CDR2 is FQGNSA. CDR3 length: 15 amino acids. This chain's CDR3 is CASSLVGGSNSPLHF. DNA for the CDR3: TGTGCCAGCAGCTTAGTGGGAGGATCTAATTCACCCCTCCACTTT.

The chain uses TRBV6-4 and TRBJ2-3; tentative D call: TRBD2 (6 bases). Germline lookup yields CDR1 MRHNA and CDR2 SNTAGT. Trimming removed 6 bases at V and 6 bases at J, with 13 bases between. The CDR3 is made up of 13 amino acids. The CDR3 DNA reads TGTGCCAGCAGCGCAGCGGGCGGTGATACGCAGTATTTT. Its protein is CASSAAGGDTQYF.

This chain uses TRBV5-4 with TRBJ2-5, with no clear D. The CDR3 length is 13 residues. With 2 bases removed from V and 1 base from J, the gap between germline ends came to 6 bases. Germline V gene sequence: CDR1 SGHNT, CDR2 YYREEE (reference sequence). CDR3 sequence: CASSFSPQETQYF. DNA for the CDR3: TGTGCCAGCAGCTTCAGTCCCCAAGAGACCCAGTACTTC.

The chain has TRBV11-3 and TRBJ2-2; 9 positions match TRBD1. CDR1 is SGHNT and CDR2 is YENEEA in the germline V gene. J lost 0 bases, V lost 1 base, and 6 bases had no gene match. The CDR3 sequence is 18 residues long. The CDR3 nucleotides read TGTGCCAGCAGCTTAGGCTCGGGGACAGGGTCGAACACCGGGGAGCTGTTTTTT. It translates to CASSLGSGTGSNTGELFF.

This clone came up many times. The genes are TRBV5-4 and TRBJ2-7; 10 nucleotides line up with TRBD2. This CDR3 comprises 15 residues. The trim removed 4 bases at V and 4 bases at J, leaving 8 bases unmatched. CDR1 is SGHNT and CDR2 is YYREEE in the germline V gene (reference sequence). In DNA form, the CDR3 reads TGTGCCAGCAGCCCTGGGACTAGCGCTATGTACGAGCAGTACTTC. The encoded protein is CASSPGTSAMYEQYF.

V and J are TRBV14 and TRBJ2-1, with D possibly TRBD1 on 5 matching bases. Trimming removed 1 base at V and 9 bases at J, with 16 bases between. The CDR3 contains 15 residues. In germline, CDR1 is SGHDN, CDR2 FVKESK. The CDR3 region has the DNA TGTGCCAGCAGCCAAGCAGGGTATCAGATAAGTGAGCAGTTCTTC. The encoded protein is CASSQAGYQISEQFF. Combining the CDR3 with reference TRBV14 and TRBJ2-1 gives the whole variable domain EAGVTQFPSHSVIEKGQTVTLRCDPISGHDNLYWYRRVMGKEIKFLLHFVKESKQDESGMPNNRFLAERTGGTYSTLKVQPAELEDSGVYFCASSQAGYQISEQFFGPGTRLTVL.

V gene TRBV28 combines with J gene TRBJ1-1; 8 nucleotides match TRBD1. The CDR3 spans 11 residues. After removal of 10 bases from V and 11 bases from J, the junction contained 9 bases not matched to a gene. Germline V gene lookup returns CDR1 MDHEN and CDR2 SYDVKM. The CDR3 region has the DNA TGTGCCACCGGCAGGGGGCGGCCTGCTTTCTTT. Its translation is CATGRGRPAFF.

Worth noting for this clone: The sample has other DNA sequences that encode this CDR3 too. The J gene is TRBJ2-5, the V gene TRBV2, with D perhaps matching TRBD2 (6 bases). The V end was cut by 3 bases, the J end by 4 bases, with 6 bases between. CDR3 size: 12 residues. In germline, CDR1 is SNHLY, CDR2 FYNNEI. The CDR3 region is CASSEGGETQYF. The CDR3 nucleotides are TGTGCCAGCAGTGAGGGAGGAGAGACCCAGTACTTC.

This chain uses TRBV7-8 with TRBJ1-2; D gene unclear. The CDR3 loop spans 15 amino acids. Trimming pared 5 bases from V and 3 bases from J, leaving 16 bases between. Per germline, CDR1 SGHVS and CDR2 FQNEAQ. The CDR3 coding sequence is TGTGCCAGCAGCCCGCTCGGGGTTTACGACTATGGCTACACCTTC. Translated, it gives CASSPLGVYDYGYTF.

The rearrangement joins TRBV9 to TRBJ1-1; D gene unclear. The CDR3 runs to 13 residues. Trimming stripped 0 bases from V and 10 bases from J, with 13 bases between. The V gene's germline CDR1 is SGDLS and CDR2 YYNGEE. The CDR3 sequence is CASSVGLASGAFF. CDR3 DNA: TGTGCCAGCAGCGTAGGACTAGCCAGTGGAGCTTTCTTT. Full variable domain (missing parts from reference TRBV9 and TRBJ1-1): DSGVTQTPKHLITATGQRVTLRCSPRSGDLSVYWYQQSLDQGLQFLIQYYNGEERAKGNILERFSAQQFPDLHSELNLSSLELGDSALYFCASSVGLASGAFFGQGTRLTVV.

J is TRBJ2-7 and V is TRBV19, with 8 bases that match TRBD2. The CDR3 extends over 15 amino acids. J lost 3 bases, V lost 3 bases, and 7 bases had no gene match. The V gene's germline CDR1 is LNHDA and CDR2 SQIVND (reference sequence). The CDR3: CASSMKAGVGYEQYF. For the CDR3, the DNA is TGTGCCAGTAGTATGAAAGCGGGGGTCGGCTACGAGCAGTACTTC.

V and J are TRBV9 and TRBJ1-6; the D gene is possibly TRBD1 (6 bases). The V gene lost 1 base and the J gene lost 9 bases, with 14 bases spanning the gap. This CDR3 is built from 15 residues. Germline V gene data show CDR1 as SGDLS and CDR2 as YYNGEE. The CDR3 sequence: CASSVRGGWASPLHF. In DNA form, the CDR3 reads TGTGCCAGCAGCGTAAGGGGGGGTTGGGCTTCACCCCTCCACTTT.

This rearrangement joins TRBV15 to TRBJ2-7; 13 bases match TRBD2. In germline, CDR1 is LNHNV, CDR2 YYDKDF (reference sequence). The CDR3 covers 17 residues. V was clipped by 8 bases and J by 9 bases; unmatched bases: 19. The CDR3 DNA is TGTGCCACCTCCGGACTAGCGGGAGCCCGAAGGGGCTCGGGGCAGTACTTC. Protein product: CATSGLAGARRGSGQYF.

The chain combines TRBV10-2 with TRBJ1-5, with 7 bases aligning to TRBD1. With 2 bases clipped from V and 0 bases from J, the junction kept 1 base outside the gene matches. The CDR3 runs to 15 residues. Germline CDR1 reads WSHSY; CDR2 reads SAAADI. CDR3 region: CASSETGVSNQPQHF. CDR3 nucleotides: TGCGCCAGCAGTGAGACAGGGGTTAGCAATCAGCCCCAGCATTTT.

The chain employs TRBV6-5 and TRBJ1-2; D remains ambiguous. V was cut by 2 bases and J by 4 bases, with 11 bases left in between. CDR3 length: 14 amino acids. From germline, CDR1 is MNHEY and CDR2 SVGAGI. The chain's CDR3 is CASSYKQRGYGYTF. CDR3 DNA sequence: TGTGCCAGCAGTTACAAACAGCGGGGCTATGGCTACACCTTC.

This chain connects TRBV20-1 to TRBJ1-2; D call uncertain. Trimming cost V 3 bases and J 3 bases, with 11 bases left between them. Germline CDR1 DFQATT, CDR2 SNEGSKA (reference sequence). This CDR3 is 13 amino acids long. CDR3 DNA: TGCAGTGCTAGTACCAGGTCTGACTATGGCTACACCTTC. This translates into CSASTRSDYGYTF.